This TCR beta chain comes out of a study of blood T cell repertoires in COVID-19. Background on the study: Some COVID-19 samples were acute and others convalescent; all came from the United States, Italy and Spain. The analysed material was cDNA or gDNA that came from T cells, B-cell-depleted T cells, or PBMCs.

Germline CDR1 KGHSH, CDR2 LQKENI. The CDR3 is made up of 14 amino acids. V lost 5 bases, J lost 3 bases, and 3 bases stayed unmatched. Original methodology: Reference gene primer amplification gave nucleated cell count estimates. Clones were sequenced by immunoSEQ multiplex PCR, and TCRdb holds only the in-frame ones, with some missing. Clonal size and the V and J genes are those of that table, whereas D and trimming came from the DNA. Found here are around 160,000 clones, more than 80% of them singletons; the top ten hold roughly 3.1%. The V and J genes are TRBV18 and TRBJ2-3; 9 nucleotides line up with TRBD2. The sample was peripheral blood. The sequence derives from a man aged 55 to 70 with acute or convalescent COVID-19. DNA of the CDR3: TGTGCCAGCTCAGCGGGACTAGCAACAGATACGCAGTATTTT. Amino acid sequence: CASSAGLATDTQYF.